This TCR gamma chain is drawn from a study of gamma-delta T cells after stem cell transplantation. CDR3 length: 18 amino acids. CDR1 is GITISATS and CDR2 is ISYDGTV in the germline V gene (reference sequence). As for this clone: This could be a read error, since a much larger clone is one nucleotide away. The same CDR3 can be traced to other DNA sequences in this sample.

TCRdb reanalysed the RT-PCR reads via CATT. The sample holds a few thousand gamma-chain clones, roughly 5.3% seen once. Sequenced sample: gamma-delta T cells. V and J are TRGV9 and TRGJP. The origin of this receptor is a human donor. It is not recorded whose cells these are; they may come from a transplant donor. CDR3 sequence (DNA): TGTGCCTTGTGGGAGGTGTTAACAGCAGAGTTAGGCAAAAAAATCAAGGTATTT. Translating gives CALWEVLTAELGKKIKVF.